This T cell receptor beta chain was profiled in a study of tumor-infiltrating lymphocytes in primary liver carcinoma. Study-wide points: Tumor-blood pairs (like tumor-adjacent pairs) overlapped less than tumor region pairs did. Only about 7-24% of top clones showed up in all five tumor regions. Tumors reached a significantly greater top-250-clone fraction than blood did (p = 0.039).

In the case of this clonotype: No antigen is known for it. This could be a read error, since a much larger clone is one nucleotide away.

Joint extraction of RNA and DNA used about 17-33 mg of bulk tissue that was unsorted. Cases comprised patients with primary liver carcinoma who received surgical resection. CDR3 size: 14 residues. Germline-derived CDR1 and CDR2 are SGHVS and FQNEAQ. cDNA specific to TCR beta was made from approximately 500 ng of total RNA, with a constant-region primer employed for priming. Three nested multiplex PCR rounds of slightly modified ARM-PCR generated TCR beta libraries. Forward primers for TRBV1-TRBV30 and a C-beta reverse primer served the first two PCR rounds, at about 10 cycles each. TCRdb reprocessed the multiplex PCR reads with MiXCR, giving one entry per CDR3 protein. The table includes about 120,000 distinct CDR3 sequences, 50% to 70% detected once.

The rearrangement links TRBV7-8 to TRBJ2-1; 7 bases fit TRBD1. The sample consisted of liver tumor tissue from sampling region 1. The subset denotes: tumor region T1, superior pole. The receptor was derived from a woman aged 55-75 years with primary liver carcinoma and hepatitis B virus infection. CDR3 region: CGSLRQGRHNEQFF. The CDR3 DNA reads TGTGGCAGTCTAAGACAGGGTAGGCACAATGAGCAGTTCTTC.